A single sample gave rise to the 21 T cell receptor beta chains below, sequenced in a study of technical replicates of blood from a handful of donors. Data came from immunoSEQ multiplex PCR; TCRdb stores just in-frame clones and leaves some out. The table has some 60,000 clones, less than 95% seen once. Material: PBMCs. Receptors were obtained from a human donor in good health. Some clones in this sample may be carry-over from other donors' samples.

The J gene is TRBJ2-2, the V gene TRBV6-4; a possible D gene is TRBD2 (5 bases). With 4 bases removed from V and 3 bases from J, the gap between germline ends came to 9 bases. The CDR3 runs 14 residues. Germline CDR1 and CDR2: MRHNA and SNTAGT. CDR3 residues: CASSASGYTGELFF. CDR3 in DNA: TGTGCCAGCAGTGCGTCGGGGTACACCGGGGAGCTGTTTTTT.

The genes are TRBV5-4 and TRBJ2-3; a weak D match, TRBD1 (5 bases). Trimming removed 0 bases at V and 0 bases at J, with 14 bases between. The CDR3 is 17 residues long. The germline gives CDR1 SGHNT, CDR2 YYREEE (reference sequence). The CDR3 here is CASSLGRASFSTDTQYF. CDR3 sequence (DNA): TGTGCCAGCAGCTTGGGCAGGGCCAGCTTTAGCACAGATACGCAGTATTTT.

This clone was observed a single time. The rearrangement joins TRBV19 to TRBJ1-2, with no clear D. Germline CDR1 and CDR2: LNHDA and SQIVND (reference sequence). The CDR3 is 13 residues long. V was clipped by 2 bases and J by 4 bases, with 8 bases between them. The CDR3 DNA sequence: TGTGCCAGTAGTATATCGCACTTCTATGGCTACACCTTC. It codes for CASSISHFYGYTF.

V is TRBV12-2 and J is TRBJ1-2; the table names TRBD1, a call not compared with the DNA. TRBV12-2 is noted as a pseudogene. CDR3 length equals 15 residues. The DNA for the CDR3 is TGTGCAAGTCGCTACCGGGACAGGGGGAAATCAGGCTACACCTTC. This encodes CASRYRDRGKSGYTF.

The CDR3: CASSPGLGANQPQHF. The CDR3 nucleotides are TGTGCCAGCAGCCCAGGCTTGGGGGCTAATCAGCCCCAGCATTTT. The gene calls are TRBV7-3 and TRBJ1-5; the D gene is possibly TRBD1 (6 bases). The CDR3 loop spans 15 amino acids. With 5 bases removed from V and 4 bases from J, the gap between germline ends came to 15 bases. Germline V lookup: CDR1 SGHTA, CDR2 FQGTGA.

The J gene is TRBJ2-2, the V gene TRBV19; D gene uncertain. The CDR3 length is 14 residues. Germline V lookup: CDR1 LNHDA, CDR2 SQIVND (reference sequence). V was shortened by 1 base and J by 4 bases, with 7 bases between the two germline ends. This chain's CDR3 is CASSIGGSTGELFF. The DNA for the CDR3 is TGTGCCAGTAGTATAGGCGGCTCCACCGGGGAGCTGTTTTTT.

The rearrangement uses TRBV7-9 and TRBJ1-2; 7 bases fit TRBD1. This CDR3 spans 14 amino acids. V shed 4 bases and J 8 bases; nucleotides not matched to a gene: 10. CDR1 is SEHNR, CDR2 FQNEAQ, per germline (reference sequence). The DNA for the CDR3 is TGTGCCAGCAGCTCAACAGGGGCCTGGGGGGGCTACACCTTC. As protein: CASSSTGAWGGYTF.

This clone appeared a single time. This chain joins TRBV6-1 and TRBJ1-1; D unresolved. The CDR3 covers 13 residues. The germline V gene encodes CDR1 MNHNS and CDR2 SASEGT. Trimming took 5 bases from V and 1 from J, leaving 8 bases between them. CDR3 sequence reads: CASSKQENTEAFF. The CDR3 DNA is TGTGCCAGCAGTAAGCAGGAGAACACTGAAGCTTTCTTT.

The chain uses TRBV7-8 and TRBJ1-4; TRBD1 is a possible D gene (5 bases). CDR3 length: 16 residues. V was pared by 2 bases and J by 4 bases, with 14 bases between. Looked up from germline, CDR1 is SGHVS and CDR2 is FQNEAQ. The CDR3 loop reads CASSLLPPTVNEKLFF. DNA of the CDR3: TGTGCCAGCAGCTTATTGCCCCCGACAGTTAATGAAAAACTGTTTTTT. Together with reference TRBV7-8 and TRBJ1-4, the CDR3 gives the full variable domain: GAGVSQSPRYKVAKRGQDVALRCDPISGHVSLFWYQQALGQGPEFLTYFQNEAQLDKSGLPSDRFFAERPEGSVSTLKIQRTQQEDSAVYLCASSLLPPTVNEKLFFGSGTQLSVL.

The chain has TRBV5-4 and TRBJ2-5; D may be TRBD2 (6 bases). In germline, CDR1 is SGHNT, CDR2 YYREEE (reference sequence). Trimming left V 4 bases short and J 5 bases short, with 21 bases between. The CDR3 is made up of 16 amino acids. The CDR3 sequence: CASSQTRLVSGETQYF. The DNA for the CDR3 is TGTGCCAGCAGCCAAACAAGACTAGTCTCTGGGGAGACCCAGTACTTC.

The J gene is TRBJ2-6, the V gene TRBV5-6; D is unclear. This CDR3 has 15 residues. Germline lookup yields CDR1 SGHDT and CDR2 YYEEEE. Trimming pared 4 bases from V and 1 base from J, leaving 9 bases between. The CDR3 DNA is TGTGCCAGCAGCAGCAGACATTCTGGGGCCAACGTCCTGACTTTC. Protein product: CASSSRHSGANVLTF.

The chain is built from TRBV5-1 and TRBJ2-3, with 9 bases identical to TRBD2. The germline gives CDR1 SGHRS, CDR2 YFSETQ. V trimming: 2 bases; J trimming: 3 bases; junction bases outside the gene matches: 1. The CDR3 is 14 residues long. CDR3 residues: CASSLAGGTDTQYF. The CDR3 bases are TGCGCCAGCAGCTTAGCGGGAGGAACAGATACGCAGTATTTT. Based on the CDR3 plus reference TRBV5-1 and TRBJ2-3, the full variable domain is KAGVTQTPRYLIKTRGQQVTLSCSPISGHRSVSWYQQTPGQGLQFLFEYFSETQRNKGNFPGRFSGRQFSNSRSEMNVSTLELGDSALYLCASSLAGGTDTQYFGPGTRLTVL.

V is TRBV4-3 and J is TRBJ2-1; 7 bases fit TRBD2. The germline gives CDR1 LGHNA, CDR2 YSLEER. Trimming cost V 4 bases and J 9 bases; bases outside gene matches: 6. This CDR3 is 13 amino acids long. For the CDR3, the DNA is TGCGCCAGCAGCCTACAGCGGGGAATTGAGCAGTTCTTC. Amino acids: CASSLQRGIEQFF.

The J gene is TRBJ2-5, the V gene TRBV5-6; a weak D match, TRBD1 (6 bases). The CDR3 runs 14 residues. The V end was cut by 0 bases, the J end by 4 bases, with 10 bases between. Germline V gives CDR1 SGHDT, CDR2 YYEEEE. The CDR3 DNA reads TGTGCCAGCAGCTTGGAACAGGGCGGAGAGACCCAGTACTTC. It is translated as CASSLEQGGETQYF.

V gene TRBV2 combines with J gene TRBJ2-7, with D possibly being TRBD2 (6 bases). Germline V CDR1 and CDR2: SNHLY, FYNNEI. The CDR3 has 14 amino acids. V lost 8 bases to trimming and J lost 3 bases, with 17 bases between them. CDR3 loop: CASWRGSGSYEQYF. DNA for the CDR3: TGTGCCAGCTGGAGGGGATCCGGGAGCTACGAGCAGTACTTC.

The V call is TRBV6-1, the J call TRBJ2-2; maybe TRBD1 (7 bases). The CDR3 covers 15 residues. V dropped 6 bases and J dropped 4 bases, with 15 bases sitting between them. CDR1 and CDR2 from the germline V gene are MNHNS and SASEGT. CDR3 protein: CASRQGGWITGELFF. The CDR3 bases are TGTGCCAGCAGGCAGGGGGGCTGGATCACCGGGGAGCTGTTTTTT.

The genes are TRBV5-5 and TRBJ1-2, with D possibly TRBD1 on 6 matching bases. Germline V gene data show CDR1 as SGHKS and CDR2 as YYEKEE (reference sequence). Between the trimmed V and J ends, which lost 1 base and 7 bases, there was a span of 11 bases. The CDR3 has 13 amino acids. The CDR3 coding sequence is TGTGCCAGCAGCTTGCCAGGGGCAATTGGCTACACCTTC. Its translation is CASSLPGAIGYTF.

This clone was seen once. CDR3: CASSSSRDRGALRDEQFF. The CDR3 region has the DNA TGTGCCAGCAGCTCAAGCCGGGACAGGGGGGCTCTTAGGGATGAGCAGTTCTTC. V usage is TRBV13 and J usage is TRBJ2-1; 11 nucleotides match TRBD1. CDR1 and CDR2 from the germline V gene are PRHDT and FYEKMQ (reference sequence). Trimming took 4 bases from V and 8 from J; bases not matched to a gene: 16. The CDR3 has 18 residues.

V and J are TRBV13 and TRBJ1-1; D possibly corresponds to TRBD1 (5 bases). CDR1 and CDR2 (germline): PRHDT, FYEKMQ (reference sequence). The CDR3 runs 16 residues. V lost 4 bases and J 0 bases, leaving 15 bases between the germline ends. CDR3 loop: CASSSDGGGMNTEAFF. The DNA for the CDR3 is TGTGCCAGCAGCTCGGACGGGGGGGGGATGAACACTGAAGCTTTCTTT.

The chain is built from TRBV9 and TRBJ2-1; no firm D call. Trimming stripped 8 bases from V and 9 bases from J, with 18 bases between. Germline V gene lookup returns CDR1 SGDLS and CDR2 YYNGEE. The CDR3 has 13 amino acids. The chain's CDR3 is CASTGSPVGEQFF. The CDR3 DNA follows: TGTGCCAGTACCGGGTCCCCGGTCGGTGAGCAGTTCTTC.

CDR3 nucleotide sequence: TGCGCCAGCAGCGTGCAGGCCGCTAACTATGGCTACACCTTC. This sequence encodes CASSVQAANYGYTF. The J gene is TRBJ1-2, the V gene TRBV5-1; no clear D gene. In germline, CDR1 is SGHRS, CDR2 YFSETQ. The CDR3 runs to 14 residues. Trimming took off 4 bases at V and 0 bases at J, with 10 bases between the two ends.